This T cell receptor beta chain stems from a study of T-cell memory formation after mild COVID-19. Whole-study results and caveats: Contracting CD8+ clones were enriched in EMRA, CD4+ mainly in CM and EM. Whether day 37 second-wave clones are SARS-CoV-2-specific was not confirmed. Prior to infection, memory already included some responding clones, suggesting cross-reactive memory joined. A second wave expanding day 15 to 37 was CD4+-biased; contracting clones were balanced.

TCRdb analysed the 5' RACE reads with MiXCR anew, one entry per CDR3 protein. The repertoire consists of approximately 350,000 distinct CDR3 sequences, with 13% occurring once and the leading ten covering 20% to 25%. This clonotype occurred many times. Its specificity is not known. Trimming removed 5 bases from V and 6 bases from J, with 21 bases in between. Germline-derived CDR1 and CDR2 are MNHNY and SVGAGI (reference sequence). The length of the CDR3 is 16 residues. The source material was PBMCs or a T cell subset sorted from them (not recorded which). This TCR was recovered from a man aged 18 to 30 who had mild COVID-19 (a few samples of this study predate the infection). Cell type and time point are not known. This chain connects TRBV6-6 to TRBJ2-3; a possible D gene is TRBD2 (6 bases). The CDR3 nucleotides read TGTGCCAGCAGTCCCCGGGACTCGACGATCTTCGATACGCAGTATTTT. Amino acids: CASSPRDSTIFDTQYF.